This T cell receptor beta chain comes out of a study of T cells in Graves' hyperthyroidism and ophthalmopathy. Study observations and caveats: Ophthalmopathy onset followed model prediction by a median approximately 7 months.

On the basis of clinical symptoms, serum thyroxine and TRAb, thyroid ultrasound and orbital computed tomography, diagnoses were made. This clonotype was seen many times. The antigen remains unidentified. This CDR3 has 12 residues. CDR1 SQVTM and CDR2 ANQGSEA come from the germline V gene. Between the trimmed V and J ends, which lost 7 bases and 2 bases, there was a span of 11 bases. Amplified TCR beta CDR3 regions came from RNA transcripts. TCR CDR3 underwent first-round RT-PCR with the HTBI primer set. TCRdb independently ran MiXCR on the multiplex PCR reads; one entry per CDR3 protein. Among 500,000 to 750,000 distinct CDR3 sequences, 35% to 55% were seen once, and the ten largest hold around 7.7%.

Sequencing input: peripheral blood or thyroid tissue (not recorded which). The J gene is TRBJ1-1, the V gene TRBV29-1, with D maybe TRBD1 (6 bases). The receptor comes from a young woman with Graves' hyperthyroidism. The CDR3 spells CSAYRANTEAFF. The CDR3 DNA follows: TGCAGCGCCTACAGGGCTAACACTGAAGCTTTCTTT.